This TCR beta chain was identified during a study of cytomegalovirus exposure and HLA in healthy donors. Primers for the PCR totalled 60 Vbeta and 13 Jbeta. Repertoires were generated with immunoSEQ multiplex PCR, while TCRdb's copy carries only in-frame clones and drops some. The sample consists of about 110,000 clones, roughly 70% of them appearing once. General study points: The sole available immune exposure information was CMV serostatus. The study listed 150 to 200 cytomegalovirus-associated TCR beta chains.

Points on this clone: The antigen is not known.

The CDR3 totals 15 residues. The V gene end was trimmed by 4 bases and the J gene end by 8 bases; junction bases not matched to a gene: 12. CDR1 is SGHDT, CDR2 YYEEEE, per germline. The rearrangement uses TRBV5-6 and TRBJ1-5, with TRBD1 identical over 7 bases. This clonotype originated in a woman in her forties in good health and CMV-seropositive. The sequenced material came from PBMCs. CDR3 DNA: TGTGCCAGCAGCGATGGGACAGCGATCACGGAGCCCCAGCATTTT. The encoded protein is CASSDGTAITEPQHF. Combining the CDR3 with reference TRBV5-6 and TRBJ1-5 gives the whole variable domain DAGVTQSPTHLIKTRGQQVTLRCSPKSGHDTVSWYQQALGQGPQFIFQYYEEEERQRGNFPDRFSGHQFPNYSSELNVNALLLGDSALYLCASSDGTAITEPQHFGDGTRLSIL.